Presented here are 22 T cell receptor beta chains from one specimen sequenced in a study of blood T cell repertoires in COVID-19. TCRdb's copy holds only in-frame clones and misses some; the assay was immunoSEQ multiplex PCR. The profile shows about 34,000 clones, approximately 82% of them singletons. The sample comprised peripheral blood. Receptor source: a woman aged 55-69 years with acute or convalescent COVID-19.

This sequence joins TRBV5-1 and TRBJ2-5, with 11 nucleotides matching TRBD2. CDR3 length: 16 amino acids. V was pared by 0 bases and J by 4 bases, with 5 bases of the junction left unmatched. The germline V gene encodes CDR1 SGHRS and CDR2 YFSETQ. CDR3 DNA sequence: TGCGCCAGCAGCTTGGGGGCCACTAGCGGGGGAGAGACCCAGTACTTC. It yields the protein CASSLGATSGGETQYF. Drawing the rest from reference TRBV5-1 and TRBJ2-5, the complete variable domain is KAGVTQTPRYLIKTRGQQVTLSCSPISGHRSVSWYQQTPGQGLQFLFEYFSETQRNKGNFPGRFSGRQFSNSRSEMNVSTLELGDSALYLCASSLGATSGGETQYFGPGTRLLVL.

CDR3: CASSVRDSNTEAFF. The CDR3 bases are TGTGCCAGTAGTGTCCGGGACAGCAACACTGAAGCTTTCTTT. J is TRBJ1-1 and V is TRBV19; 7 bases line up with TRBD1. Losses at the gene ends were 5 bases for V and 2 bases for J; bases not matched to a gene: 5. Germline V gives CDR1 LNHDA, CDR2 SQIVND (reference sequence). This CDR3 is 14 amino acids long.

The chain carries TRBV27 and TRBJ1-5; 9 bases match TRBD1. CDR3 length: 15 residues. Germline V gene lookup returns CDR1 MNHEY and CDR2 SMNVEV (reference sequence). The J segment lost 5 bases and the V segment lost 5 bases, leaving 7 bases of the junction unmatched. The CDR3 loop reads CASSAPGQGHQPQHF. DNA of the CDR3: TGTGCCAGCAGTGCACCGGGACAGGGTCATCAGCCCCAGCATTTT.

The V call is TRBV2, the J call TRBJ1-2; D gene ambiguous. This CDR3 has 13 residues. Germline lookup yields CDR1 SNHLY and CDR2 FYNNEI. Trimming left V 4 bases short and J 4 bases short, with 10 bases between. The CDR3 DNA reads TGTGCCAGCAGTGTGCCTCGGGGCTATGGCTACACCTTC. It is translated as CASSVPRGYGYTF.

The chain couples TRBV18 to TRBJ1-1, with 7 positions matching TRBD1. Germline CDR1 KGHSH, CDR2 LQKENI. The CDR3 contains 15 residues. V was clipped by 5 bases and J by 0 bases; unmatched bases: 6. CDR3 region: CASSARQGVNTEAFF. The CDR3 nucleotides are TGTGCCAGCTCAGCCAGACAGGGAGTGAACACTGAAGCTTTCTTT.

The CDR3 DNA follows: TGTGCCAGCAGCTTGTCGGGGAGTTTCACCGGGGAGCTGTTTTTT. Amino acids: CASSLSGSFTGELFF. This chain uses TRBV5-4 with TRBJ2-2; TRBD2 is a possible D gene (5 bases). Trimming pared 1 base from V and 4 bases from J, leaving 11 bases between. The germline V gene has CDR1 SGHNT and CDR2 YYREEE (reference sequence). CDR3 size: 15 residues.

This clone has more than one count but fewer than ten. The rearrangement joins TRBV7-9 to TRBJ1-3, with 8 bases identical to TRBD1. With V trimmed by 10 bases and J by 4 bases, 6 bases remained unmatched. Per germline, CDR1 SEHNR and CDR2 FQNEAQ (reference sequence). The CDR3 is 13 residues long. CDR3: CATRQGAGNTIYF. The CDR3 DNA sequence: TGTGCCACCCGGCAGGGGGCAGGAAACACCATATATTTT.

The V gene is TRBV18, the J gene TRBJ2-7; D is perhaps TRBD2 (7 bases). Trimming shortened V by 3 bases and J by 6 bases, and 18 bases separated the two germline ends. Germline-derived CDR1 and CDR2 are KGHSH and LQKENI. The CDR3 consists of 15 residues. In nucleotides, the CDR3 is TGTGCCAGCTCACCCCCTCGGGGGGCGCCGGGCGAGCAGTACTTC. Its translation: CASSPPRGAPGEQYF.

This clone was picked up one time. The V and J genes are TRBV3-1 (or the pseudogene TRBV3-2) and TRBJ2-2; possibly TRBD2 for D (6 bases). CDR3 length: 15 amino acids. CDR1 and CDR2 from the germline V gene are LGHDT and YNNKEL (reference sequence). Trimming left V 4 bases short and J 4 bases short, with 13 bases between. The CDR3 here is CASSLGTFSTGELFF. CDR3 bases: TGTGCCAGCAGCCTCGGGACTTTTTCCACCGGGGAGCTGTTTTTT.

The V call is TRBV5-1, the J call TRBJ1-1; D is uncertain. CDR1 is SGHRS and CDR2 is YFSETQ in the germline V gene. This CDR3 spans 15 amino acids. V was cut by 0 bases and J by 3 bases, with 12 bases left in between. The CDR3 loop reads CASSLAPRGDTEAFF. The CDR3 coding sequence is TGCGCCAGCAGCTTGGCCCCGCGGGGTGACACTGAAGCTTTCTTT.

The chain recombines TRBV4-1 with TRBJ2-1, with D maybe TRBD2 (7 bases). Between the trimmed V and J ends, which lost 3 bases and 5 bases, there was a span of 17 bases. Germline V lookup: CDR1 MGHRA, CDR2 YSYEKL. This CDR3 is built from 16 residues. CDR3 protein: CASSQGDWGGDNEQFF. The CDR3 bases are TGCGCCAGCAGCCAGGGGGATTGGGGGGGCGACAATGAGCAGTTCTTC.

With respect to this clone: Distinct nucleotide sequences in the sample also encode this CDR3. The rearrangement uses TRBV5-4 and TRBJ2-3; D remains ambiguous. Germline V gene lookup returns CDR1 SGHNT and CDR2 YYREEE (reference sequence). The germline V and J ends were trimmed by 4 bases and 0 bases, with 6 bases remaining between them. This CDR3 region has 13 residues. CDR3 protein: CASSPGSTDTQYF. Written as DNA, the CDR3 is TGTGCCAGCAGCCCGGGTAGCACAGATACGCAGTATTTT. Full variable domain (missing parts from reference TRBV5-4 and TRBJ2-3): ETGVTQSPTHLIKTRGQQVTLRCSSQSGHNTVSWYQQALGQGPQFIFQYYREEENGRGNFPPRFSGLQFPNYSSELNVNALELDDSALYLCASSPGSTDTQYFGPGTRLTVL.

V is TRBV5-1 and J is TRBJ1-3; a possible D gene is TRBD1 (6 bases). Germline V gene data show CDR1 as SGHRS and CDR2 as YFSETQ. The CDR3 is 16 amino acids. Trimming took off 0 bases at V and 0 bases at J, with 10 bases between the two ends. The CDR3 is CASSLAGDLSGNTIYF. CDR3 coding DNA: TGCGCCAGCAGCTTGGCAGGGGATCTCTCTGGAAACACCATATATTTT.

This clone was observed a handful of times. J is TRBJ2-7 and V is TRBV3-1 (or the pseudogene TRBV3-2); 7 bases line up with TRBD1. Trimming took 0 bases from V and 2 from J; bases not matched to a gene: 4. Germline V gene lookup returns CDR1 LGHDT and CDR2 YNNKEL (reference sequence). This CDR3 region has 15 residues. The CDR3 region is CASSQDPGTAYEQYF. The CDR3 DNA reads as TGTGCCAGCAGCCAAGATCCCGGGACAGCCTACGAGCAGTACTTC.

The rearrangement joins TRBV2 to TRBJ1-6; 9 positions match TRBD1. V shed 4 bases, J shed 9 bases, and the junction held 7 bases outside the gene matches. The CDR3 loop spans 15 amino acids. Looked up from germline, CDR1 is SNHLY and CDR2 is FYNNEI. The CDR3 here is CASSGVGQGTSPLHF. The CDR3 DNA reads as TGTGCCAGCAGTGGGGTAGGACAGGGGACTTCACCCCTCCACTTT.

The V and J genes are TRBV7-2 and TRBJ2-3, with a tentative D call TRBD2 (6 bases). The CDR3 runs 15 residues. Germline V gene lookup returns CDR1 SGHTA and CDR2 FQGNSA. Trimming took 3 bases from V and 0 from J, leaving 10 bases between them. The CDR3 here is CASSFSGSSTDTQYF. CDR3 in DNA: TGTGCCAGCAGCTTTAGCGGATCTAGCACAGATACGCAGTATTTT.

The rearrangement joins TRBV12-3 or TRBV12-4 to TRBJ1-2; no clear D. Trimming pared 10 bases from V and 5 bases from J, leaving 11 bases between. The CDR3 contains 11 residues. CDR3 sequence: CATGSGYGYTF. CDR3 in DNA: TGTGCCACCGGCAGCGGGTATGGCTACACCTTC.

The gene calls are TRBV5-1 and TRBJ2-3; TRBD2 is a possible D gene (5 bases). The CDR3 length is 17 residues. Trimming removed 0 bases at V and 2 bases at J, with 16 bases between. Germline-derived CDR1 and CDR2 are SGHRS and YFSETQ. CDR3 sequence: CASSLGQASGHTDTQYF. CDR3 coding DNA: TGCGCCAGCAGCTTGGGCCAGGCCAGCGGTCACACAGATACGCAGTATTTT.

V gene TRBV7-2 combines with J gene TRBJ2-7, with TRBD2 identical over 13 bases. Trimming took 2 bases from V and 4 from J; bases not matched to a gene: 2. CDR3 length equals 15 residues. Germline V gives CDR1 SGHTA, CDR2 FQGNSA. The CDR3 protein is CASSLTSGGVYEQYF. The CDR3 DNA follows: TGTGCCAGCAGCTTAACTAGCGGGGGGGTATACGAGCAGTACTTC.

Only one count was recorded for this clone. The gene calls are TRBV6-5 and TRBJ2-7; 7 nucleotides line up with TRBD1. This CDR3 is 14 amino acids long. V lost 6 bases to trimming and J lost 6 bases; unmatched junction nucleotides: 11. The germline gives CDR1 MNHEY, CDR2 SVGAGI. Here the CDR3 reads CASRFTGAKVEQYF. CDR3 coding DNA: TGTGCCAGCAGGTTTACAGGGGCCAAAGTCGAGCAGTACTTC.

The chain joins TRBV18 to TRBJ2-3; 9 positions agree with TRBD1. The ends lost 5 bases at V and 2 bases at J; junction bases unmatched: 5. CDR3 size: 15 residues. Germline V gene data show CDR1 as KGHSH and CDR2 as LQKENI. For the CDR3, the DNA is TGTGCCAGCTCAGAGAGACAGGGGGTCACAGATACGCAGTATTTT. This encodes CASSERQGVTDTQYF.

The chain combines TRBV27 with TRBJ1-1; TRBD1 agrees at 7 bases. The V gene's germline CDR1 is MNHEY and CDR2 SMNVEV (reference sequence). The length of the CDR3 is 14 residues. With 6 bases clipped from V and 5 bases from J, the junction kept 9 bases outside the gene matches. As DNA, the CDR3 is TGTGCCAGCAGACTAAACAGGGACAGTACTGAAGCTTTCTTT. Translating gives CASRLNRDSTEAFF.